These T cell receptor beta chains were read from a single sample in a study of regulatory T cells. Produced via immunoSEQ multiplex PCR; TCRdb's table is partial and in-frame only. The sample holds around 30,000 clones, over 90% seen once. Specimen: conventional CD4+ T cells sorted from blood. All receptors derive from a child aged 2-15 years with CD3G deficiency. CDR3s include the opening cysteine and the closing phenylalanine or tryptophan. D genes are given only for firm matches. Clone size appears in some rows only: once, few, many, or a class for an expanded clone.

13	-	TRBJ2-1	once	TRBV5-1	TGCGCCAGCAGCTCAGGGTATGGTAATGAGCAGTTCTTC	CASSSGYGNEQFF
15	-	TRBJ2-6	-	TRBV28	TGTGCCAGCAGTCCCACGGTCGACCCCCGAGGCGTCCTGACTTTC	CASSPTVDPRGVLTF
17	TRBD2	TRBJ2-5	-	TRBV7-9	TGTGCCAGCAGCTTGGGACTAGCGGGAGGGCTACAAGAGACCCAGTACTTC	CASSLGLAGGLQETQYF
19	-	TRBJ1-2	-	TRBV19	TGTGCCAGTAGTATCATTCTGGGCCAGGCCGACCCCCAAGTTGTTGGCTACACCTTC	CASSIILGQADPQVVGYTF
13	-	TRBJ2-3	once	TRBV19	TGTGCCAGTAGTATAGGCCCGCGGAGGACGCAGTATTTT	CASSIGPRRTQYF
12	-	TRBJ2-7	-	TRBV5-1	TGCGCCAGCAGCTTGGAGGGATGGAGGCAGTACTTC	CASSLEGWRQYF
13	-	TRBJ2-5	-	TRBV5-1	TGCGCCAGCAGCTTGGAGCGGCAAGAGACCCAGTACTTC	CASSLERQETQYF
12	-	TRBJ2-7	-	TRBV28	TGTGCCAGCAGTCCTGTTGGGTTGGAGCAGTACTTC	CASSPVGLEQYF
14	-	TRBJ1-1	-	TRBV6-1	TGTGCCAGCACCGGTGGACAAATGAACACTGAAGCTTTCTTT	CASTGGQMNTEAFF
18	TRBD2	TRBJ2-7	-	TRBV6-1	TGTGCCAGCAGTGCCCTTGGGCTAGCGGGATCCCCCCCATACGAGCAGTACTTC	CASSALGLAGSPPYEQYF
16	TRBD2	TRBJ2-7	-	TRBV11-2	TGTGCCAGCAGCTTAAACTCCGGACTAGCGGATTACGAGCAGTACTTC	CASSLNSGLADYEQYF
13	TRBD2	TRBJ2-3	-	TRBV10-2	TGCGCCAGCAGGACTAGCGGGTCAGATACGCAGTATTTT	CASRTSGSDTQYF
15	-	TRBJ2-1	-	TRBV7-9	TGTGCCAGCAGCTTGGGGATTAGCTCCTACAATGAGCAGTTCTTC	CASSLGISSYNEQFF
15	TRBD2	TRBJ2-1	-	TRBV28	TGTGCCAGCAGTCTCGGGACTAGCGGGAGACCAGAGCAGTTCTTC	CASSLGTSGRPEQFF
16	TRBD1	TRBJ1-5	-	TRBV28	TGTGCCAGCAGTCGGAATCCGGGACAGCTTAATCAGCCCCAGCATTTT	CASSRNPGQLNQPQHF
13	-	TRBJ2-7	-	TRBV28	TGTGCCAGCAGTTCCCTTCCCACCTTGGAGCAGTACTTC	CASSSLPTLEQYF
14	-	TRBJ1-1	-	TRBV27	TGTGCCAGCAGCCCGACAGGAGCGCACACTGAAGCTTTCTTT	CASSPTGAHTEAFF
16	-	TRBJ1-1	-	TRBV5-1	TGCGCCAGCAGCTTGGCCGGGGCAGGGAGTAACACTGAAGCTTTCTTT	CASSLAGAGSNTEAFF
12	-	TRBJ1-5	-	TRBV28	TGTGCCAGCAGTCTCACAATCTTGCCCCAGCATTTT	CASSLTILPQHF
13	-	TRBJ1-1	-	TRBV10-3	TGTGCCATCAGTGCGCAGCCGAACACTGAAGCTTTCTTT	CAISAQPNTEAFF
17	TRBD1	TRBJ2-2	-	TRBV7-9	TGTGCCAGCAGCTTTACGCCTTACAGGGGGCCGACCGGGGAGCTGTTTTTT	CASSFTPYRGPTGELFF
15	-	TRBJ2-3	once	TRBV6-1	TGTGCCAGCAGCGGACACAGAGGGCGCACAGATACGCAGTATTTT	CASSGHRGRTDTQYF
14	TRBD2	TRBJ2-7	-	TRBV5-1	TGCGCCAGCAGCGAGCCGGGACTAGCGCAAGAGCAGTACTTC	CASSEPGLAQEQYF
15	-	TRBJ2-7	-	TRBV28	TGTGCCAGCAGTCCGACGGGACTGGGCTCCTACGAGCAGTACTTC	CASSPTGLGSYEQYF
10	-	TRBJ1-2	-	TRBV28	TGTGCCGCGGAGGGGGATGGCTACACCTTC	CAAEGDGYTF
17	-	TRBJ2-1	-	TRBV7-3	TGTGCCAGCAGCTTAACGGCCGGGGCTAGCAGCCCCGATGAGCAGTTCTTC	CASSLTAGASSPDEQFF
13	-	TRBJ2-1	-	TRBV6-1	TGTGCCAGCAGGCGCGGTACCTACAATGAGCAGTTCTTC	CASRRGTYNEQFF